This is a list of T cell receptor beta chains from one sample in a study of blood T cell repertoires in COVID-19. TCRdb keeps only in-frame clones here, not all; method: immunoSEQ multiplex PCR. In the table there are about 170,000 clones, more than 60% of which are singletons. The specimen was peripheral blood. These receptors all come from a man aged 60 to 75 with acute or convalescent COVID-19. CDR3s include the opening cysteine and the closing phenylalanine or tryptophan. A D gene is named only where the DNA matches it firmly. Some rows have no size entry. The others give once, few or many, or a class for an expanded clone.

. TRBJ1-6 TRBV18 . CASSLYTAGTADSPLHF TGTGCCAGCTCTTTATACACAGCCGGGACTGCGGATTCACCCCTCCACTTT
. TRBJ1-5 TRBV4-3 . CASSQDRGYSNQPQHF TGCGCCAGCAGCCAAGATCGAGGGTATAGCAATCAGCCCCAGCATTTT
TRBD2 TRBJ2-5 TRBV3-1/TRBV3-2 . CASRAGGRGGQETQYF TGTGCCAGCAGAGCTGGGGGGAGGGGAGGTCAAGAGACCCAGTACTTC
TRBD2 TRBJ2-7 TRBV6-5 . CASSFSGGAKEQYF TGTGCCAGCAGTTTTAGCGGGGGGGCTAAAGAGCAGTACTTC
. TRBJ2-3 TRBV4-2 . CASSQEGRSDTQYF TGTGCCAGCAGCCAAGAGGGGAGGTCAGATACGCAGTATTTT
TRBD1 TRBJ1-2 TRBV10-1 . CASSGGTGYGYTF TGCGCCAGCAGTGGGGGGACAGGCTATGGCTACACCTTC
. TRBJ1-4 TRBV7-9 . CASSLKGGKEKLFF TGTGCCAGCAGCTTGAAGGGAGGGAAGGAAAAACTGTTTTTT
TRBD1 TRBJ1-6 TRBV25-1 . CASSGGQGARSPLHF TGTGCCAGCAGTGGGGGACAGGGGGCACGATCACCCCTCCACTTT
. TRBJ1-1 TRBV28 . CASSFRGSSTEAFF TGTGCCAGCAGTTTTAGGGGGTCCAGCACTGAAGCTTTCTTT
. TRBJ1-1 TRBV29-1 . CSVFQAPRAVNTEAFF TGCAGCGTTTTCCAGGCCCCCAGGGCGGTAAACACTGAAGCTTTCTTT
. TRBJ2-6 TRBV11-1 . CASSSLDSSGANVLTF TGTGCCAGCAGCTCCTTAGACAGCTCTGGGGCCAACGTCCTGACTTTC
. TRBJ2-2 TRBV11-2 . CASSPIKRANTGELFF TGTGCCAGCAGTCCAATTAAGAGAGCGAACACCGGGGAGCTGTTTTTT
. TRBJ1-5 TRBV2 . CASSEGRYQPQHF TGTGCCAGCAGTGAAGGGCGGTATCAGCCCCAGCATTTT
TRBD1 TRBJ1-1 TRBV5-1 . CASGRRDRVTEAFF TGCGCCAGCGGACGCAGGGACAGGGTCACTGAAGCTTTCTTT
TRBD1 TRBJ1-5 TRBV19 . CASSIGTGVNQPQHF TGTGCCAGTAGTATAGGGACAGGGGTGAATCAGCCCCAGCATTTT
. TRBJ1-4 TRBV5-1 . CASSLVTDEKLFF TGCGCCAGCAGCTTGGTTACAGATGAAAAACTGTTTTTT
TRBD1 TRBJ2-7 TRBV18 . CASSPRDRGIEQYF TGTGCCAGCTCACCAAGGGACAGGGGGATCGAGCAGTACTTC
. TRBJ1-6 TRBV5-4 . CASSPKAGYNSPLHF TGTGCCAGCAGCCCTAAGGCCGGGTATAATTCACCCCTCCACTTT
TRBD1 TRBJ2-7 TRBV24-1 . CATSAPTGPEQYF TGTGCCACCAGTGCCCCGACAGGGCCCGAGCAGTACTTC
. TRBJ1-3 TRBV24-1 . CATSDTGSGNTIYF TGTGCCACCAGTGATACAGGGTCTGGAAACACCATATATTTT
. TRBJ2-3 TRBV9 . CASSVEAGEADTQYF TGTGCCAGCAGCGTAGAGGCCGGGGAGGCAGATACGCAGTATTTT
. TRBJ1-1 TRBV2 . CASSEDRGSNTEAFF TGTGCCAGCAGTGAAGATAGGGGGTCTAACACTGAAGCTTTCTTT
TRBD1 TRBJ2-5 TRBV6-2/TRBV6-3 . CASSPGTAKETQYF TGTGCCAGCAGCCCTGGGACAGCCAAAGAGACCCAGTACTTC
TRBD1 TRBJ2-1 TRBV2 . CASSTGQHEQFF TGTGCCAGCAGTACGGGACAGCATGAGCAGTTCTTC
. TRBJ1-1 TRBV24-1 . CATSPGGRGNTEAFF TGTGCCACCAGTCCTGGGGGCAGGGGGAACACTGAAGCTTTCTTT
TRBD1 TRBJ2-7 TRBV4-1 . CASSQDPGQGWEQYF TGCGCCAGCAGCCAAGATCCTGGACAGGGTTGGGAGCAGTACTTC
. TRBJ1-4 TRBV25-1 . CASSAREAATNEKLFF TGTGCCAGCAGTGCCAGGGAGGCAGCAACTAATGAAAAACTGTTTTTT
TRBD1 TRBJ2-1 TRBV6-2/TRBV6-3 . CASSPGTGNNEQFF TGTGCCAGCAGTCCCGGGACAGGAAACAATGAGCAGTTCTTC
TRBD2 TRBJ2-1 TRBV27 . CASSRLAGPYNEQFF TGTGCCAGCAGCCGACTAGCGGGGCCTTACAATGAGCAGTTCTTC
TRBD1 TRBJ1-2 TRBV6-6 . CASSPITPTGTGAGYTF TGTGCCAGCAGTCCGATCACCCCCACCGGGACAGGGGCTGGCTACACCTTC
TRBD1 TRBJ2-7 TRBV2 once CAIRTGANYEQYF TGTGCCATACGGACAGGGGCGAACTACGAGCAGTACTTC
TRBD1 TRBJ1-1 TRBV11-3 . CASSKQGDTEAFF TGTGCCAGCAGCAAACAGGGGGACACTGAAGCTTTCTTT
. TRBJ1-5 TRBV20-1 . CSARAQGAQHF TGCAGTGCTAGGGCACAGGGTGCCCAGCATTTT